These 9 T cell receptor beta chains share one sample of origin, sequenced in a study of blood T cell repertoires in COVID-19. Produced via immunoSEQ multiplex PCR; TCRdb's table is partial and in-frame only. The sample has about 78,000 clones; around nine tenths are singletons. Material: peripheral blood. Every receptor here comes from a woman aged 55-69 years with acute or convalescent COVID-19.

This chain links TRBV5-8 with TRBJ1-2; D is possibly TRBD1 (5 bases). The CDR3 is 14 residues long. V was pared by 6 bases and J by 6 bases, with 18 bases between. Germline V gene sequence: CDR1 SGHTS, CDR2 YDEGEE. Written as DNA, the CDR3 is TGTGCCAGCACCCCGGGACGCCGGGGGGATGGCTACACCTTC. Translating it yields CASTPGRRGDGYTF.

This clone is medium-sized (0.01 to 0.1%) in the sample. The chain combines TRBV5-6 with TRBJ1-6; 8 bases are a match to TRBD1. V lost 3 bases and J lost 8; bases outside the gene matches: 7. The CDR3 length is 15 residues. The germline V gene has CDR1 SGHDT and CDR2 YYEEEE. The CDR3 protein is CASSYTGQGHSPLHF. The CDR3 DNA sequence: TGTGCCAGCAGCTATACTGGACAGGGACATTCACCCCTCCACTTT. Full variable domain (remainder filled in from reference TRBV5-6 and TRBJ1-6): DAGVTQSPTHLIKTRGQQVTLRCSPKSGHDTVSWYQQALGQGPQFIFQYYEEEERQRGNFPDRFSGHQFPNYSSELNVNALLLGDSALYLCASSYTGQGHSPLHFGNGTRLTVT.

The chain couples TRBV7-2 to TRBJ2-7; 14 bases match TRBD2. Germline CDR1 is SGHTA and CDR2 is FQGNSA. The V gene end was trimmed by 4 bases and the J gene end by 5 bases; junction bases not matched to a gene: 4. There are 15 residues in the CDR3. This chain's CDR3 is CASSSGLAGVNEQYF. DNA for the CDR3: TGTGCCAGCAGCTCGGGACTAGCGGGGGTGAACGAGCAGTACTTC.

The V and J genes are TRBV6-1 and TRBJ1-2, with 7 nucleotides matching TRBD1. The CDR3 sequence is 15 residues long. Germline-derived CDR1 and CDR2 are MNHNS and SASEGT. V lost 3 bases to trimming and J lost 5 bases; unmatched junction nucleotides: 9. The CDR3 DNA is TGTGCCAGCAGTGACCAGACAGGGAGGATTTATGGCTACACCTTC. Its translation is CASSDQTGRIYGYTF.

This clone has just one count. V usage is TRBV4-1 and J usage is TRBJ1-2; D ambiguous. This CDR3 contains 13 residues. V gave up 0 bases and J gave up 11 bases, with 13 bases separating them. Germline values: CDR1 MGHRA, CDR2 YSYEKL. This CDR3 reads CASSQDPAGPYTF. The CDR3 DNA reads TGCGCCAGCAGCCAAGATCCGGCAGGTCCTTACACCTTC.

The chain carries TRBV10-3 and TRBJ2-7; 10 nucleotides align to TRBD1. With V trimmed by 1 base and J by 5 bases, 5 bases remained unmatched. The germline V gene encodes CDR1 ENHRY and CDR2 SYGVKD. There are 15 residues in the CDR3. CDR3 residues: CAISEYPGTGDEQYF. CDR3 coding DNA: TGTGCCATCAGTGAGTACCCCGGGACAGGGGACGAGCAGTACTTC.

This clone was recorded only once. The chain links TRBV7-2 to TRBJ2-2; D is undetermined. Germline V CDR1 and CDR2: SGHTA, FQGNSA. The CDR3 is made up of 15 amino acids. The V end was cut by 5 bases, the J end by 0 bases, with 10 bases between. DNA of the CDR3: TGTGCCAGCAGCGCCCTGACAACGAACACCGGGGAGCTGTTTTTT. It specifies CASSALTTNTGELFF.

V is TRBV10-3 and J is TRBJ1-3; D is ambiguous. Germline assignment: CDR1 ENHRY and CDR2 SYGVKD. The V gene lost 4 bases and the J gene lost 4 bases, with 20 bases spanning the gap. The CDR3 spans 17 residues. CDR3 sequence (DNA): TGTGCCATCAGTGGAGGGCCCCAGGTCTACCCCGGAAACACCATATATTTT. It is translated as CAISGGPQVYPGNTIYF.

V and J are TRBV9 and TRBJ2-7, with 10 bases identical to TRBD1. Germline V gene lookup returns CDR1 SGDLS and CDR2 YYNGEE. This CDR3 contains 16 residues. After removal of 3 bases from V and 3 bases from J, the junction contained 9 bases not matched to a gene. CDR3 DNA sequence: TGTGCCAGCAGCGCGAGCGGGACAGGGGACATCTACGAGCAGTACTTC. Amino acids: CASSASGTGDIYEQYF.